This TCR beta chain is drawn from a study of graft-versus-host responses after intestinal transplantation. Looking at the study overall: Anti-thymocyte globulin induction was given to all recipients, followed by tacrolimus and steroids for around three years.

Sequencing was performed with immunoSEQ multiplex PCR; in TCRdb, only in-frame clones are kept and a portion is missing. Here the sample spans about 43,000 clones, just under 95% being singletons. The sequencing here drew on PBMCs, taken approximately 350 days after intestinal transplant. The sequence was obtained from a human patient who received an intestinal transplant, so some T cells may come from the graft donor.

The chain's CDR3 is CASSATSRGDTQYF. CDR3 sequence (DNA): TGTGCCAGCAGCGCCACCTCGAGAGGGGATACGCAGTATTTT. V usage is TRBV9 and J usage is TRBJ2-3, with D maybe TRBD2 (5 bases). CDR1 is SGDLS and CDR2 is YYNGEE in the germline V gene. This CDR3 region has 14 residues. Trimming pared 3 bases from V and 6 bases from J, leaving 14 bases between.